A selection of T cell receptor beta chains follows, all from one sample in a study of early T cells in non-severe SARS-CoV-2 infection. TCRdb reanalysed the 5' RACE reads using MiXCR and keeps one entry per CDR3 protein. The sample has more than 70,000 distinct CDR3 sequences; around 10% are singletons. The sequencing used whole blood, collected at baseline. The receptors here all came from an adult who was a healthcare worker with PCR-confirmed SARS-CoV-2 infection or an uninfected control (not recorded which). The CDR3 runs from the conserved cysteine through the conserved F or W. D genes are given only for firm matches. A row's size may be missing; if present it is once, few, many or a size class.

NA	TRBJ2-2	15	TRBV7-9	NA	TGTGCCAGCAGCTTCCCAGCGTCGAACACCGGGGAGCTGTTTTTT	CASSFPASNTGELFF
NA	TRBJ1-5	15	TRBV19	NA	TGTGCCAGTAGTATGGGGGCCTTGAGCAATCAGCCCCAGCATTTT	CASSMGALSNQPQHF
NA	TRBJ2-1	16	TRBV12-3/TRBV12-4	NA	TGTGCCAGCAGTTTATGGGGGCAGGGCACCGGCAATGAGCAGTTCTTC	CASSLWGQGTGNEQFF
NA	TRBJ1-4	16	TRBV28	NA	TGTGCCAGCAGTCTTTTCAACATTGCAACTAATGAAAAACTGTTTTTT	CASSLFNIATNEKLFF
NA	TRBJ2-5	16	TRBV27	NA	TGTGCCAGCAGTGGAGGGCGGACAGGAAACCAAGAGACCCAGTACTTC	CASSGGRTGNQETQYF
NA	TRBJ2-1	15	TRBV6-2/TRBV6-3	few	TGTGCCAGCAGTTACATGAGCCAAGGTGACAATGAGCAGTTCTTC	CASSYMSQGDNEQFF
NA	TRBJ1-1	15	TRBV6-2/TRBV6-3	NA	TGTGCCAGCAGTTACGCCTCATTAGGTAACACTGAAGCTTTCTTT	CASSYASLGNTEAFF
NA	TRBJ2-5	15	TRBV6-2/TRBV6-3	once	TGTGCCAGCAGGAACGGTAATTGGGGCCAAGAGACCCAGTACTTC	CASRNGNWGQETQYF
NA	TRBJ2-1	13	TRBV12-3/TRBV12-4	few	TGTGCCAGCAGTGGCTACATGAATGGTGAGCAGTTCTTC	CASSGYMNGEQFF
NA	TRBJ1-2	13	TRBV30	few	TGTGCCCATCCCGGACAGCTAGCCTATGGCTACACCTTC	CAHPGQLAYGYTF
TRBD2	TRBJ2-2	15	TRBV2	many	TGTGCCAGCAGAGAACTAGCGGGGGTCACCGGGGAGCTGTTTTTT	CASRELAGVTGELFF
NA	TRBJ1-6	12	TRBV12-3/TRBV12-4	NA	TGTGCCAGCAAGGCAGGCAGCGGACCCCTCCACTTT	CASKAGSGPLHF
TRBD1	TRBJ2-7	15	TRBV19	few	TGTGCCAGTACCGAGACAGGGGACAGTTCCTACGAGCAGTACTTC	CASTETGDSSYEQYF
NA	TRBJ1-1	15	TRBV7-3	NA	TGTGCCAGCAGCTTAATGGGAGGGGACAACACTGAAGCTTTCTTT	CASSLMGGDNTEAFF